This TCR beta chain was identified in a study of cytomegalovirus exposure and HLA in healthy donors. As for the study in general: An earlier analysis found some 100 million unique TCR beta sequences from approximately 190 million T cells.

Losses at the gene ends were 1 base for V and 3 bases for J; bases not matched to a gene: 11. Germline CDR1 and CDR2: LGHNA and YNFKEQ. There are 18 residues in the CDR3. Regarding the study as a whole: Most sequenced TCRs were rare (though some public TCRs occurred in many donors). Further analysis, carried out later, found HLA-associated TCR beta chains more clonally expanded than equally common other chains.

Unrecorded immune exposures were likely, despite nominal health at sampling. In the PCR, 60 Vbeta and 13 Jbeta primers were used. Sequenced by immunoSEQ multiplex PCR; TCRdb stores in-frame clones only, minus some. The profile shows 80,000 to 95,000 clones, 63% of them singletons. The sample holds one count of this clone. The antigen is unknown. The V and J genes are TRBV4-2 and TRBJ2-3, with 9 bases fitting TRBD2. This TCR was recovered from a woman in her twenties or thirties in good health and CMV-seronegative. Input material: PBMCs. CDR3 region: CASSQAGRAGGVTDTQYF. The CDR3 DNA reads TGTGCCAGCAGCCAAGCGGGTAGAGCGGGGGGCGTGACAGATACGCAGTATTTT.